One and the same sample provided the 25 T cell receptor beta chains below, sequenced in a study of blood T cell repertoires in COVID-19. TCRdb keeps only in-frame clones here, not all; method: immunoSEQ multiplex PCR. The sample records a few hundred thousand clones, approximately 86% being singletons. The sequencing sample was made of peripheral blood. Source of these receptors: a man aged 40-50 years who had recovered from COVID-19.

This chain connects TRBV6-5 to TRBJ2-7; 9 bases agree with TRBD1. V was clipped by 7 bases and J by 2 bases; unmatched bases: 9. CDR1 and CDR2 (germline): MNHEY, SVGAGI. There are 15 residues in the CDR3. CDR3 region: CASTPAGTGPYEQYF. CDR3 bases: TGTGCCAGCACTCCGGCGGGGACAGGGCCCTACGAGCAGTACTTC.

The CDR3 loop reads CASRRLAGGKNTGELFF. CDR3 nucleotides: TGTGCCAGCAGAAGACTAGCGGGGGGGAAAAACACCGGGGAGCTGTTTTTT. The chain recombines TRBV3-1 (or the pseudogene TRBV3-2) with TRBJ2-2; 14 bases are shared with TRBD2. Germline CDR1 is LGHDT and CDR2 is YNNKEL (reference sequence). Trimming cost V 6 bases and J 2 bases; bases outside gene matches: 5. The CDR3 is made up of 17 amino acids.

This clone has just one count. The chain carries TRBV5-1 and TRBJ2-3; TRBD1 might be the D (6 bases). The CDR3 is made up of 15 amino acids. CDR1 is SGHRS, CDR2 YFSETQ, per germline. Trimming left V 4 bases short and J 0 bases short, with 12 bases between. DNA for the CDR3: TGCGCCAGCAGCGACGGGACACCTAGCACAGATACGCAGTATTTT. Translating it yields CASSDGTPSTDTQYF.

The genes are TRBV7-9 and TRBJ1-1, with TRBD1 matching over 11 bases. Losses at the gene ends were 5 bases for V and 5 bases for J; bases not matched to a gene: 4. The germline gives CDR1 SEHNR, CDR2 FQNEAQ (reference sequence). The CDR3 is 14 residues long. The CDR3, as DNA: TGTGCCAGCAGCCACGGGACAGGGGGGACTGAAGCTTTCTTT. Encoded protein: CASSHGTGGTEAFF.

The chain couples TRBV19 to TRBJ1-2; weak D call: TRBD1 (5 bases). The CDR3 runs to 15 residues. CDR1 is LNHDA and CDR2 is SQIVND in the germline V gene (reference sequence). Trimming shortened V by 3 bases and J by 0 bases, and 11 bases separated the two germline ends. The CDR3 is CASSMGTEPNYGYTF. As DNA, the CDR3 is TGTGCCAGTAGTATGGGGACTGAACCTAACTATGGCTACACCTTC.

The rearrangement uses TRBV20-1 and TRBJ2-4; 10 positions agree with TRBD2. CDR1 and CDR2 (germline): DFQATT, SNEGSKA (reference sequence). This CDR3 contains 17 residues. The J segment lost 1 base and the V segment lost 3 bases, leaving 9 bases of the junction unmatched. This CDR3 is CSASKVAGGEAKNIQYF. DNA of the CDR3: TGCAGTGCTAGTAAGGTAGCGGGGGGCGAGGCCAAAAACATTCAGTACTTC.

This clone was recorded once. The chain joins TRBV6-4 to TRBJ1-2, with a possible D match to TRBD1 (5 bases). Germline V gene data show CDR1 as MRHNA and CDR2 as SNTAGT. The CDR3 totals 14 residues. The ends were cut back, 6 bases at V and 5 bases at J, with 16 bases in the middle. The CDR3 spells CASSRNGGLYGYTF. Here the CDR3 DNA reads TGTGCCAGCAGCAGAAATGGGGGGTTGTATGGCTACACCTTC.

This chain joins TRBV27 and TRBJ2-3, with 10 positions matching TRBD1. There are 18 residues in the CDR3. V shed 5 bases and J 3 bases; nucleotides not matched to a gene: 14. Per germline, CDR1 MNHEY and CDR2 SMNVEV (reference sequence). The CDR3 spells CASSPRTGGLRWTDTQYF. The CDR3 bases are TGTGCCAGCAGTCCCCGGACAGGGGGACTGCGGTGGACAGATACGCAGTATTTT.

This clone was detected once. The chain carries TRBV5-1 and TRBJ2-5; D unresolved. Germline V gives CDR1 SGHRS, CDR2 YFSETQ. The CDR3 consists of 12 residues. Trimming pared 4 bases from V and 5 bases from J, leaving 9 bases between. The CDR3 region is CASSASRETQYF. DNA of the CDR3: TGCGCCAGCAGCGCGTCTCGGGAGACCCAGTACTTC.

The gene calls are TRBV5-1 and TRBJ2-2; a possible D gene is TRBD1 (6 bases). The CDR3 runs 14 residues. Germline values: CDR1 SGHRS, CDR2 YFSETQ. Trimming pared 1 base from V and 6 bases from J, leaving 10 bases between. CDR3 nucleotide sequence: TGCGCCAGCAGCTTGTGGCAGGGGTCCGGGGAGCTGTTTTTT. Translated, it gives CASSLWQGSGELFF. Filled out from reference TRBV5-1 and TRBJ2-2, the complete variable domain reads KAGVTQTPRYLIKTRGQQVTLSCSPISGHRSVSWYQQTPGQGLQFLFEYFSETQRNKGNFPGRFSGRQFSNSRSEMNVSTLELGDSALYLCASSLWQGSGELFFGEGSRLTVL.

The chain has TRBV7-3 and TRBJ2-7, with TRBD1 identical over 9 bases. V shed 2 bases and J 6 bases; nucleotides not matched to a gene: 11. Germline V gene sequence: CDR1 SGHTA, CDR2 FQGTGA. This CDR3 is built from 16 residues. CDR3 region: CASSLPRQGEVGEQYF. The CDR3 DNA sequence: TGTGCCAGCAGCTTACCTCGACAGGGGGAGGTGGGCGAGCAGTACTTC.

This chain links TRBV5-1 with TRBJ2-2; 8 bases align to TRBD1. The germline V gene has CDR1 SGHRS and CDR2 YFSETQ. Trimming removed 4 bases from V and 6 bases from J; junction bases left unmatched: 5. The CDR3 spans 14 residues. The CDR3 protein is CASSRTGSPGELFF. In nucleotides, the CDR3 is TGCGCCAGCAGCCGGACAGGGTCCCCCGGGGAGCTGTTTTTT.

This chain joins TRBV5-1 and TRBJ1-1; 8 nucleotides agree with TRBD1. The CDR3 extends over 15 amino acids. Germline assignment: CDR1 SGHRS and CDR2 YFSETQ. Trimming removed 4 bases from V and 0 bases from J; junction bases left unmatched: 5. The CDR3 is CASSTGQALNTEAFF. In DNA, the CDR3 is TGCGCCAGCAGCACGGGACAGGCCCTGAACACTGAAGCTTTCTTT.

A note on this clone: The same CDR3 is also encoded by other DNA sequences in this sample. In nucleotides, the CDR3 is TGTGCCAGCAGCGTAGCTGGGGGCAGCTCCTACGAGCAGTACTTC. This gives the protein CASSVAGGSSYEQYF. The chain has TRBV9 and TRBJ2-7, with D maybe TRBD1 (6 bases). CDR1 is SGDLS and CDR2 is YYNGEE in the germline V gene. V was cut by 0 bases and J by 0 bases, with 10 bases left in between. CDR3 size: 15 residues.

The chain is built from TRBV27 and TRBJ2-7; 12 bases agree with TRBD2. This CDR3 comprises 15 residues. Germline CDR1 reads MNHEY; CDR2 reads SMNVEV (reference sequence). V gave up 5 bases and J gave up 0 bases; unmatched junction bases: 2. DNA of the CDR3: TGTGCCAGCAGTGTGGGACTAGCGGGCTCCTACGAGCAGTACTTC. This codes for CASSVGLAGSYEQYF.

The chain carries TRBV7-8 and TRBJ2-5, with D possibly TRBD2 on 6 matching bases. Germline lookup yields CDR1 SGHVS and CDR2 FQNEAQ. There are 21 residues in the CDR3. The V and J ends lost 2 bases and 0 bases respectively, with 28 bases between them. As DNA, the CDR3 is TGTGCCAGCAGCTTAAGGGCCGGGAGCCCTAATTTCCCCCGTTACCAAGAGACCCAGTACTTC. This sequence encodes CASSLRAGSPNFPRYQETQYF. Looking up the rest from reference TRBV7-8 and TRBJ2-5 gives the full variable domain: GAGVSQSPRYKVAKRGQDVALRCDPISGHVSLFWYQQALGQGPEFLTYFQNEAQLDKSGLPSDRFFAERPEGSVSTLKIQRTQQEDSAVYLCASSLRAGSPNFPRYQETQYFGPGTRLLVL.

The rearrangement joins TRBV6-6 to TRBJ1-1, with TRBD1 as a possible D gene (5 bases). There are 15 residues in the CDR3. The germline V and J ends were trimmed by 7 bases and 0 bases, with 15 bases remaining between them. Germline CDR1 and CDR2: MNHNY and SVGAGI (reference sequence). CDR3 amino acids: CASNIPGQLNTEAFF. The CDR3 DNA follows: TGTGCCAGCAATATACCCGGACAATTGAACACTGAAGCTTTCTTT.

The genes are TRBV7-2 and TRBJ2-5, with a possible D match to TRBD2 (6 bases). Germline V gene lookup returns CDR1 SGHTA and CDR2 FQGNSA. V dropped 1 base and J dropped 4 bases, with 13 bases sitting between them. The CDR3 sequence is 15 residues long. The CDR3 loop is CASSLVTDSGETQYF. CDR3 sequence (DNA): TGTGCCAGCAGCTTAGTAACTGATAGCGGAGAGACCCAGTACTTC.

The rearrangement uses TRBV6-2 or TRBV6-3 and TRBJ1-1; 7 nucleotides match TRBD1. The length of the CDR3 is 15 residues. The J segment lost 3 bases and the V segment lost 2 bases, leaving 6 bases of the junction unmatched. Per the germline V gene, CDR1 is MNHEY and CDR2 is SVGEGT. Written as DNA, the CDR3 is TGTGCCAGCAGTTACGACGCAGGGGGGTACACTGAAGCTTTCTTT. Amino acids: CASSYDAGGYTEAFF.

The chain links TRBV2 to TRBJ1-1; D is unclear. V gave up 7 bases and J gave up 4 bases, with 10 bases separating them. The CDR3 runs to 12 residues. In germline, CDR1 is SNHLY, CDR2 FYNNEI. The CDR3 nucleotides read TGTGCCAGCATCCGAGGGAGCACTGAAGCTTTCTTT. Translated, it gives CASIRGSTEAFF.

The chain employs TRBV19 and TRBJ2-3; 7 bases fit TRBD1. The CDR3 covers 14 residues. CDR1 and CDR2 (germline): LNHDA, SQIVND (reference sequence). The V segment lost 5 bases and the J segment 0 bases; nucleotides outside the gene matches: 2. In nucleotides, the CDR3 is TGTGCCAGTAGTGTGGGACAGAGCACAGATACGCAGTATTTT. Protein product: CASSVGQSTDTQYF.

The chain has TRBV7-2 and TRBJ2-1; D might be TRBD1 (5 bases). Trimming left V 5 bases short and J 4 bases short, with 15 bases between. The CDR3 has 15 residues. Germline-derived CDR1 and CDR2 are SGHTA and FQGNSA. The CDR3 here is CASSPSPGFYNEQFF. CDR3 nucleotides: TGTGCCAGCAGCCCCAGTCCAGGGTTTTACAATGAGCAGTTCTTC.

This chain links TRBV5-4 with TRBJ2-2; 8 bases fit TRBD1. With V trimmed by 7 bases and J by 4 bases, 9 bases remained unmatched. Germline V gene data show CDR1 as SGHNT and CDR2 as YYREEE (reference sequence). The CDR3 is 15 residues long. CDR3 DNA: TGTGCCAGCGGAACCGGGACAGGCGTCACCGGGGAGCTGTTTTTT. Translation gives CASGTGTGVTGELFF.

The chain recombines TRBV6-6 with TRBJ1-4, with D maybe TRBD1 (6 bases). CDR3 length: 11 amino acids. Trimming left V 11 bases short and J 6 bases short, with 10 bases between. Per the germline V gene, CDR1 is MNHNY and CDR2 is SVGAGI (reference sequence). The CDR3 DNA reads as TGTGCCGCCCGGACAGATGAAAAACTGTTTTTT. It specifies CAARTDEKLFF.

This clone has only one observation. This chain joins TRBV7-8 and TRBJ2-3; 9 bases match TRBD1. The CDR3 runs to 15 residues. Germline V CDR1 and CDR2: SGHVS, FQNEAQ. The V gene end was trimmed by 6 bases and the J gene end by 3 bases; junction bases not matched to a gene: 7. CDR3 DNA: TGTGCCAGCAGTCGTCGGACAGGGGTGACAGATACGCAGTATTTT. This translates into CASSRRTGVTDTQYF. The full variable domain, completed using reference TRBV7-8 and TRBJ2-3, is GAGVSQSPRYKVAKRGQDVALRCDPISGHVSLFWYQQALGQGPEFLTYFQNEAQLDKSGLPSDRFFAERPEGSVSTLKIQRTQQEDSAVYLCASSRRTGVTDTQYFGPGTRLTVL.